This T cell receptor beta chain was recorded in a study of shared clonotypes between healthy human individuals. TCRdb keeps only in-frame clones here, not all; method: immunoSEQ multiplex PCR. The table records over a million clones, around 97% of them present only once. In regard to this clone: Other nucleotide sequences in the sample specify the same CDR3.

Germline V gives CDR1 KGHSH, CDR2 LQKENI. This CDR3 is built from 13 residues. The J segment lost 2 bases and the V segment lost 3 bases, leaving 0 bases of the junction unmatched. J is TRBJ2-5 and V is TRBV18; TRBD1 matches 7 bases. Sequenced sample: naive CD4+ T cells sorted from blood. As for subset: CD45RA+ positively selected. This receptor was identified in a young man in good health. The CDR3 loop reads CASSPGQQETQYF. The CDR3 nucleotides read TGTGCCAGCTCACCGGGACAGCAAGAGACCCAGTACTTC.